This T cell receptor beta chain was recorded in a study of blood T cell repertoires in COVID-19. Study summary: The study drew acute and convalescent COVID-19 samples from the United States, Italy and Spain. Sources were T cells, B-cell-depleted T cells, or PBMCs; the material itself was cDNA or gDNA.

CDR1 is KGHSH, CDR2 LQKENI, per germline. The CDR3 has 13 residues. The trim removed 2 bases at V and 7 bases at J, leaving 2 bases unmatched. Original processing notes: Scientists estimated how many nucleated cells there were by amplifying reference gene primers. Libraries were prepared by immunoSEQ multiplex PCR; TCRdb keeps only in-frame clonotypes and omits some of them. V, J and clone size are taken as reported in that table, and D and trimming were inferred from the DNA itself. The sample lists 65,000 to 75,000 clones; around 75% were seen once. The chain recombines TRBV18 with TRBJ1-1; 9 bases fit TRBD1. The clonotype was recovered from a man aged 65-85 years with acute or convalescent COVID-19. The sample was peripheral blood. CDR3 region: CASSPWGQGEAFF. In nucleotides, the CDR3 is TGTGCCAGCTCACCATGGGGACAGGGTGAAGCTTTCTTT.